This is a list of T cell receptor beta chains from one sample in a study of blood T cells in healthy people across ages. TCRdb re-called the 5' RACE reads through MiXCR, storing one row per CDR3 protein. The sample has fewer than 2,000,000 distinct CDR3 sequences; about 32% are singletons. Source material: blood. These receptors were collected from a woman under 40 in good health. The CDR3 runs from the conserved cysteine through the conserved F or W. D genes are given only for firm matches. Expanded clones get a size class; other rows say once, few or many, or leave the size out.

TGTGCCACCAGTGCGGGTCTTGCAGGGGAAGAGACCCAGTACTTC	CATSAGLAGEETQYF	TRBV24-1	NA	TRBJ2-5	NA	15
TGCAGTGCGAACCACTACAGGGAGACCTCCTACGAGCAGTACTTC	CSANHYRETSYEQYF	TRBV20-1	NA	TRBJ2-7	NA	15
TGCGCCAGCAGCCAAGGGGACCCGGGAGGGGAAAAACTGTTTTTT	CASSQGDPGGEKLFF	TRBV4-1	many	TRBJ1-4	NA	15
TGTGCCAGCAGCCCTTTAGCGGGGGAAGAGTTCTTC	CASSPLAGEEFF	TRBV3-1	NA	TRBJ2-1	TRBD2	12
TGCAGTGCTATGAGCCCGCCGGGGGGCCGATACGGTGAGCAGTTCTTC	CSAMSPPGGRYGEQFF	TRBV20-1	NA	TRBJ2-1	NA	16
TGTGCCAGCAGCGAACAGGGTTTTCTACCTAATTCACCCCTCCACTTT	CASSEQGFLPNSPLHF	TRBV7-8	NA	TRBJ1-6	NA	16
TGTGCCAGCAGTATCGGTCCCCGTCAAAACATTCAGTACTTC	CASSIGPRQNIQYF	TRBV27	NA	TRBJ2-4	NA	14
TGTGCCAGCAGTTTAGAGCCGAGAGTGGCTGGGGCCAACGTCCTGACTTTC	CASSLEPRVAGANVLTF	TRBV27	NA	TRBJ2-6	NA	17
TGTGCCAGCAGTGGGGGTCGACGGGGGCGAACAAATGAGCAGTTCTTC	CASSGGRRGRTNEQFF	TRBV25-1	NA	TRBJ2-1	NA	16
TGTGCCAGCAGCCAGACTGGGGGCGTGCCTAATGAAAAACTGTTTTTT	CASSQTGGVPNEKLFF	TRBV7-8	NA	TRBJ1-4	NA	16
TGTGCCAGCAGCCAAGTTCCACGCCGGGAGGTTCTCAATGAGCAGTTCTTC	CASSQVPRREVLNEQFF	TRBV4-2	few	TRBJ2-1	TRBD2	17
TGCAGCGTTGAAGGGACATCCACGAACACTGAAGCTTTCTTT	CSVEGTSTNTEAFF	TRBV29-1	few	TRBJ1-1	NA	14
TGTGCCAGCAGCCAAGGAAGGAGGGTCAGTGGATATCAGCCCCAGCATTTT	CASSQGRRVSGYQPQHF	TRBV3-1	few	TRBJ1-5	NA	17
TGCAGTGCTAGGGACAGGGTTGCGATGAACACTGAAGCTTTCTTT	CSARDRVAMNTEAFF	TRBV20-1	few	TRBJ1-1	TRBD1	15
TGTGCCAGCTCACTCGAGGATACCTATGGCTACACCTTC	CASSLEDTYGYTF	TRBV18	few	TRBJ1-2	NA	13
TGTGCCAGCAGCCCCGTGACGGGGGGGCTGATCAATGAGCAGTTCTTC	CASSPVTGGLINEQFF	TRBV12-3/TRBV12-4	NA	TRBJ2-1	TRBD2	16
TGCGCCAGCAGCTCCCGGAGGGACATGAACACTGAAGCTTTCTTT	CASSSRRDMNTEAFF	TRBV5-1	NA	TRBJ1-1	NA	15
TGCGCCGGCAGCCAGCAGGGCACAGATACGCAGTATTTT	CAGSQQGTDTQYF	TRBV4-1	NA	TRBJ2-3	NA	13
TGTGCCAGCAGCCCAGCGGGGGTAACCTACGAGCAGTACTTC	CASSPAGVTYEQYF	TRBV7-9	many	TRBJ2-7	TRBD2	14
TGTGCCAGCAGCTTAGGAGGGGGAAAGAATGAGCAGTTCTTC	CASSLGGGKNEQFF	TRBV7-6	many	TRBJ2-1	NA	14
TGTGCCAGCAGCCAAGATCTCCCACACATTGAAGCTTTCTTT	CASSQDLPHIEAFF	TRBV4-2	NA	TRBJ1-1	NA	14
TGTGCCAGCTCCGAAAGCGAGCTAGCCGGAGAGACCCAGTACTTC	CASSESELAGETQYF	TRBV6-2/TRBV6-3	NA	TRBJ2-5	NA	15
TGCGCCAGCAGCCCCGGGGTCAGAGACGGCTACACCTTC	CASSPGVRDGYTF	TRBV5-1	few	TRBJ1-2	NA	13
TGCGCCAGCAGCAAGGACAGAGCTAACTATGGCTACACCTTC	CASSKDRANYGYTF	TRBV10-2	NA	TRBJ1-2	NA	14
TGTGCCAGCAGTTTCGGGTTGACTGGGGCCAACGTCCTGACTTTC	CASSFGLTGANVLTF	TRBV27	NA	TRBJ2-6	NA	15
TGTGCCAGCAGTGCTCCGGGACAGGGGGTCACAGATACGCAGTATTTT	CASSAPGQGVTDTQYF	TRBV6-6	few	TRBJ2-3	TRBD1	16
TGTGCCACCAGTGAGGCCGACGGACGGGGTTCCTACGAGCAGTACTTC	CATSEADGRGSYEQYF	TRBV24-1	NA	TRBJ2-7	NA	16
TGTGCCAGCAGTTTGGCCGCAAAAGCTACGCAGTATTTT	CASSLAAKATQYF	TRBV27	few	TRBJ2-3	NA	13
TGCAGCGTTGAAGTGGTGGCACTAGCGGGGGGTTCCTACGAGCAGTACTTC	CSVEVVALAGGSYEQYF	TRBV29-1	many	TRBJ2-7	TRBD2	17
TGCGCCAGCAGCCAAGTGCCGGGAGCAAAGGGGGCCCCTGAAGCTTTCTTT	CASSQVPGAKGAPEAFF	TRBV4-1	few	TRBJ1-1	TRBD1	17
TGCAGCGTTGAAGTTACAGGGGGCCGGTTCTTC	CSVEVTGGRFF	TRBV29-1	many	TRBJ2-1	TRBD1	11
TGTGCCAGCAGCTTACCAGGGAGCGGATCACCCCTCCACTTT	CASSLPGSGSPLHF	TRBV13	NA	TRBJ1-6	NA	14
TGTGCCAGCAGTAAAACCGGGACAGGGGGTTACACTGAAGCTTTCTTT	CASSKTGTGGYTEAFF	TRBV6-6	few	TRBJ1-1	TRBD1	16
TGTGCCAGCAGGATCCAACAGGGGGCTATAGGGGAGCAGTACTTC	CASRIQQGAIGEQYF	TRBV12-3/TRBV12-4	few	TRBJ2-7	TRBD1	15
TGTGCCAGCAGCCAGGGTCCGCTGGGTTCAGATACGCAGTATTTT	CASSQGPLGSDTQYF	TRBV3-1	NA	TRBJ2-3	NA	15
TGCAGTGCATATGCCTTAGTCATTCTCACAGATACGCAGTATTTT	CSAYALVILTDTQYF	TRBV20-1	NA	TRBJ2-3	NA	15
TGTGCCAGCAGTTACGAGGAGGCCTCGCTCGTCACTGAAGCTTTCTTT	CASSYEEASLVTEAFF	TRBV6-5	NA	TRBJ1-1	NA	16
TGTGCCAGCAGAAAGGGACTAGCGGGTCCCCAAGATACGCAGTATTTT	CASRKGLAGPQDTQYF	TRBV11-2	NA	TRBJ2-3	TRBD2	16
TGCGCCAGCAGCCCCACTGACAGGGCCTACGAGCAGTACTTC	CASSPTDRAYEQYF	TRBV5-1	NA	TRBJ2-7	TRBD1	14
TGTGCCAGCAGTCCCTCCGTCCTTTCTCCCTACGAGCAGTACTTC	CASSPSVLSPYEQYF	TRBV27	few	TRBJ2-7	NA	15
TGTGCCAGCAGCCTATCCGCCTCTAGGGGTCGAGAGACCCAGTACTTC	CASSLSASRGRETQYF	TRBV7-2	NA	TRBJ2-5	NA	16
TGCGCCAGCAGCTTCAGGACAGGGGACTCTGGAAACACCATATATTTT	CASSFRTGDSGNTIYF	TRBV5-1	NA	TRBJ1-3	TRBD1	16
TGTGCCAGCAGCCAAGAGCTTAGGCTAGCGGGAGAAGGAGACGAGCAGTACTTC	CASSQELRLAGEGDEQYF	TRBV4-2	NA	TRBJ2-7	TRBD2	18
TGTGCCAGCAGCCTTCAGGGGAACAACGTCCTGACTTTC	CASSLQGNNVLTF	TRBV5-6	NA	TRBJ2-6	NA	13
TGTACCAGCAGTTTAGGCGAGCAGCGGCCCTACGAGCAGTACTTC	CTSSLGEQRPYEQYF	TRBV28	NA	TRBJ2-7	NA	15
TGCAGCGTTGAAGAATGGGGGAGGTCAAGCTCCTACAATGAGCAGTTCTTC	CSVEEWGRSSSYNEQFF	TRBV29-1	NA	TRBJ2-1	NA	17
TGTGCCAGCAGTGAGTACAGGTCCGGCTACGAGCAGTACTTC	CASSEYRSGYEQYF	TRBV2	NA	TRBJ2-7	NA	14